One and the same sample provided the 21 T cell receptor beta chains below, sequenced in a study of blood T cell repertoires in COVID-19. Produced via immunoSEQ multiplex PCR; TCRdb's table is partial and in-frame only. The data contain some 250,000 clones, 87% of them singletons. Sequenced input: peripheral blood. These receptors were obtained from a man in his sixties who had recovered from COVID-19.

The J gene is TRBJ2-4, the V gene TRBV5-1; 8 nucleotides match TRBD1. Unmatched junction bases numbered 7, after V lost 4 bases and J lost 7 bases. This CDR3 has 14 amino acids. Germline CDR1 is SGHRS and CDR2 is YFSETQ. Here the CDR3 reads CASSRTGQGNIQYF. CDR3 sequence (DNA): TGCGCCAGCAGCCGAACCGGACAGGGCAACATTCAGTACTTC. Complete variable domain (other parts from reference TRBV5-1 and TRBJ2-4): KAGVTQTPRYLIKTRGQQVTLSCSPISGHRSVSWYQQTPGQGLQFLFEYFSETQRNKGNFPGRFSGRQFSNSRSEMNVSTLELGDSALYLCASSRTGQGNIQYFGAGTRLSVL.

The gene calls are TRBV9 and TRBJ2-3, with a possible D match to TRBD2 (6 bases). CDR1 is SGDLS and CDR2 is YYNGEE in the germline V gene. V lost 3 bases, J lost 4 bases, and 18 bases lay in between. The CDR3 is 16 residues long. The DNA for the CDR3 is TGTGCCAGCAGCGACTCGGGACTCCAGGGACCAGATACGCAGTATTTT. This encodes CASSDSGLQGPDTQYF.

The J gene is TRBJ1-5, the V gene TRBV7-8; 7 nucleotides align to TRBD1. The CDR3 loop spans 17 amino acids. Germline V gene data show CDR1 as SGHVS and CDR2 as FQNEAQ. The ends lost 3 bases at V and 2 bases at J; junction bases unmatched: 10. The CDR3 is CASSLDYRGIGNQPQHF. The CDR3 nucleotides read TGTGCCAGCAGCTTGGATTACAGGGGAATAGGCAATCAGCCCCAGCATTTT.

This chain joins TRBV5-1 and TRBJ1-2; D is ambiguous. The germline gives CDR1 SGHRS, CDR2 YFSETQ. This CDR3 contains 13 residues. Trimming stripped 2 bases from V and 0 bases from J, with 5 bases between. Written as DNA, the CDR3 is TGCGCCAGCAGCTTCACTCCTAACTATGGCTACACCTTC. Its protein is CASSFTPNYGYTF.

The V call is TRBV5-6, the J call TRBJ2-1; TRBD2 aligns across 9 bases. Germline CDR1 and CDR2: SGHDT and YYEEEE. CDR3 length: 16 amino acids. V was clipped by 0 bases and J by 9 bases; unmatched bases: 10. DNA of the CDR3: TGTGCCAGCAGCTTGGCCGTAGTAGCGGGGGTCCCTGAGCAGTTCTTC. The encoded protein is CASSLAVVAGVPEQFF.

The chain links TRBV6-5 to TRBJ1-6; D unclear. Germline V gene sequence: CDR1 MNHEY, CDR2 SVGAGI. V was trimmed by 4 bases and J by 7 bases, leaving 8 bases between them. The CDR3 runs to 13 residues. CDR3 DNA sequence: TGTGCCAGCAGTTCCCCTCTAAATTCACCCCTCCACTTT. Translated: CASSSPLNSPLHF.

The genes are TRBV19 and TRBJ1-2, with unresolved D. The V end was cut by 3 bases, the J end by 4 bases, with 12 bases between. The germline CDR1 and CDR2 sequences are LNHDA and SQIVND (reference sequence). The length of the CDR3 is 14 residues. The chain's CDR3 is CASSIGEGSYGYTF. CDR3 coding DNA: TGTGCCAGTAGTATCGGGGAAGGGAGCTATGGCTACACCTTC.

The chain is built from TRBV7-2 and TRBJ2-1, with 7 bases fitting TRBD2. Germline V CDR1 and CDR2: SGHTA, FQGNSA. The length of the CDR3 is 15 residues. The J segment lost 5 bases and the V segment lost 3 bases, leaving 7 bases of the junction unmatched. The CDR3 nucleotides are TGTGCCAGCAGCTTGGGCGGGGGTATGGACAATGAGCAGTTCTTC. It translates to CASSLGGGMDNEQFF.

This clone was counted once. The rearrangement links TRBV18 to TRBJ2-5; 14 bases match TRBD2. CDR1 KGHSH and CDR2 LQKENI come from the germline V gene. V was clipped by 0 bases and J by 5 bases; unmatched bases: 5. The CDR3 sequence is 17 residues long. CDR3 in DNA: TGTGCCAGCTCACCACCACCGGGACTAGCGGGGGATGAGACCCAGTACTTC. Residues: CASSPPPGLAGDETQYF.

In DNA, the CDR3 is TGTGCCTGGAGCGCTTGGTCATTAGGGGGCAATCAGCCCCAGCATTTT. It is translated as CAWSAWSLGGNQPQHF. V is TRBV30 and J is TRBJ1-5, with a weak D call TRBD1 (5 bases). Trimming left V 3 bases short and J 2 bases short, with 17 bases between. Germline assignment: CDR1 GTSNPN and CDR2 SVGIG (reference sequence). CDR3 length: 16 amino acids.

The chain recombines TRBV5-4 with TRBJ2-7; 7 bases match TRBD2. This CDR3 region has 16 residues. Looked up from germline, CDR1 is SGHNT and CDR2 is YYREEE (reference sequence). V lost 4 bases to trimming and J lost 0 bases; unmatched junction nucleotides: 10. The DNA for the CDR3 is TGTGCCAGCAGCCCCCATGGGCGGGGGTTCTCCTACGAGCAGTACTTC. Translating it yields CASSPHGRGFSYEQYF. The variable domain in full, with the rest retrieved from reference TRBV5-4 and TRBJ2-7, is ETGVTQSPTHLIKTRGQQVTLRCSSQSGHNTVSWYQQALGQGPQFIFQYYREEENGRGNFPPRFSGLQFPNYSSELNVNALELDDSALYLCASSPHGRGFSYEQYFGPGTRLTVT.

V and J are TRBV5-1 and TRBJ2-2, with a tentative D call TRBD1 (6 bases). The CDR3 is 14 residues long. Germline CDR1 is SGHRS and CDR2 is YFSETQ. V lost 7 bases, J lost 6 bases, and 16 bases lay in between. In DNA form, the CDR3 reads TGCGCCAGCGCCCCACAGGGCGGGTCCGGGGAGCTGTTTTTT. Its translation: CASAPQGGSGELFF.

This clone came up once. The V call is TRBV2, the J call TRBJ2-7; possible D gene TRBD1, 6 bases. CDR3 size: 13 residues. CDR1 is SNHLY, CDR2 FYNNEI, per germline. The V end was cut by 6 bases, the J end by 6 bases, with 15 bases between. The CDR3: CASRHTGNGEQYV. Written as DNA, the CDR3 is TGTGCCAGCAGGCACACAGGGAATGGCGAGCAGTACGTC.

The V gene is TRBV27, the J gene TRBJ2-7; no firm D call. The CDR3 extends over 14 amino acids. The germline CDR1 and CDR2 sequences are MNHEY and SMNVEV (reference sequence). The germline V and J ends were trimmed by 2 bases and 0 bases, with 8 bases remaining between them. CDR3 protein: CASSLSLSSYEQYF. The CDR3, as DNA: TGTGCCAGCAGTTTAAGTTTGAGCTCCTACGAGCAGTACTTC.

The V call is TRBV5-6, the J call TRBJ2-5; D might be TRBD1 (6 bases). This CDR3 has 14 residues. The V gene's germline CDR1 is SGHDT and CDR2 YYEEEE. Trimming cost V 2 bases and J 2 bases, with 10 bases left between them. The CDR3 region has the DNA TGTGCCAGCAGCTTAGGACAGAAACAAGAGACCCAGTACTTC. The encoded protein is CASSLGQKQETQYF.

This clone appeared a few times. The chain combines TRBV2 with TRBJ1-2; perhaps TRBD1 as D (6 bases). Germline CDR1 reads SNHLY; CDR2 reads FYNNEI. The CDR3 is made up of 15 amino acids. V was cut by 6 bases and J by 0 bases, with 14 bases left in between. The CDR3 is CASSDGTQANYGYTF. The CDR3 bases are TGTGCCAGCAGCGACGGGACACAGGCTAACTATGGCTACACCTTC.

The rearrangement uses TRBV24-1 and TRBJ1-5; 9 nucleotides align to TRBD1. There are 16 residues in the CDR3. Per the germline V gene, CDR1 is KGHDR and CDR2 is SFDVKD. V shed 4 bases and J 3 bases; nucleotides not matched to a gene: 6. In nucleotides, the CDR3 is TGTGCCACCAGTGACCCCGGGACAGGGAACAATCAGCCCCAGCATTTT. It codes for CATSDPGTGNNQPQHF.

The chain uses TRBV24-1 and TRBJ2-5; the D gene is possibly TRBD2 (6 bases). V was pared by 2 bases and J by 2 bases, with 11 bases between. The CDR3 loop spans 15 amino acids. CDR1 and CDR2 (germline): KGHDR, SFDVKD. Written as DNA, the CDR3 is TGTGCCACCAGTGATTCTAGGGAGGTACAAGAGACCCAGTACTTC. Translation: CATSDSREVQETQYF.

The chain combines TRBV30 with TRBJ2-1, with TRBD2 matching over 8 bases. Germline CDR1 and CDR2: GTSNPN and SVGIG (reference sequence). The length of the CDR3 is 13 residues. V shed 3 bases and J 5 bases; nucleotides not matched to a gene: 3. CDR3 protein: CAWSAGGDNEQFF. DNA for the CDR3: TGTGCCTGGAGCGCCGGGGGGGACAATGAGCAGTTCTTC.

The chain links TRBV5-1 to TRBJ2-2; 12 nucleotides align to TRBD2. The junction had 5 bases not matched to a gene; V was cut back by 4 bases and J by 4 bases. The CDR3 length is 16 residues. CDR1 SGHRS and CDR2 YFSETQ come from the germline V gene. The CDR3 region is CASSPGLAGSTGELFF. Written as DNA, the CDR3 is TGCGCCAGCAGCCCTGGACTAGCGGGGAGCACCGGGGAGCTGTTTTTT.

V and J are TRBV5-6 and TRBJ1-4, with 8 nucleotides matching TRBD1. J lost 8 bases, V lost 1 base, and 13 bases had no gene match. Germline V gene lookup returns CDR1 SGHDT and CDR2 YYEEEE. The CDR3 contains 17 residues. CDR3 DNA sequence: TGTGCCAGCAGCTTGATGGGGCAGGGGGCGCGACAAGAAAAACTGTTTTTT. Its translation is CASSLMGQGARQEKLFF.